This TCR beta chain was recorded in a study of post-analysis software for immune sequencing data. Background on the study: Multiple sclerosis in the patients followed relapsing-remitting, secondary progressive and progressive-relapsing courses. Study-wide findings and caveats: Diversity measured as normalized Chao1 was significantly lower in multiple sclerosis patients than in controls. Patients showed TRBV5-6, TRBV5-1 and TRBV20-1 among a few TRBV segments more frequent than in controls.

This clonotype was counted ten times or more. Its antigen is not known. CDR1 SGDLS and CDR2 YYNGEE come from the germline V gene. The V gene lost 3 bases and the J gene lost 0 bases, with 15 bases spanning the gap. The CDR3 spans 16 residues. The TCR beta cDNA libraries contained unique molecular identifiers. TCRdb recomputed calls from the PCR reads with MiXCR, one row per CDR3 protein. Altogether some 370,000 distinct CDR3 sequences are present, roughly 38% being singletons, with the ten largest covering about an eighth. The chain is built from TRBV9 and TRBJ1-2; D might be TRBD1 (6 bases). The source of this sequence is a girl between 10 and 17 years old with multiple sclerosis. Sequencing was carried out using blood. The CDR3 nucleotides read TGTGCCAGCAGCGCCATGGGGGGGGCGTCTAACTATGGCTACACCTTC. Encoded protein: CASSAMGGASNYGYTF.